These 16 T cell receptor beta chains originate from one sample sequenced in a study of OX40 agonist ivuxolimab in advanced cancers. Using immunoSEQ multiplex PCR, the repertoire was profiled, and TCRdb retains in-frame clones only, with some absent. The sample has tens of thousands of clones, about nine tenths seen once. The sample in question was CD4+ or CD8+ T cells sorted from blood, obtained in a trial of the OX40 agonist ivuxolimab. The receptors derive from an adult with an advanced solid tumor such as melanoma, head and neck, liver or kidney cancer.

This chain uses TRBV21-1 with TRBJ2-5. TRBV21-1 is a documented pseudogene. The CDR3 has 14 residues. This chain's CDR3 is CASSKLDEGETQYF. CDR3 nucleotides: TGTGCCAGCAGCAAACTGGATGAAGGGGAGACCCAGTACTTC.

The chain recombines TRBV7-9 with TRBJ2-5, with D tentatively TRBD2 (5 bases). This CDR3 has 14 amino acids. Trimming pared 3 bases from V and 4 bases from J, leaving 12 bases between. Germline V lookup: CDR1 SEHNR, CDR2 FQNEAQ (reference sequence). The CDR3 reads CASSFSSGRETQYF. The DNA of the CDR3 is TGTGCCAGCAGCTTCTCCAGCGGACGAGAGACCCAGTACTTC.

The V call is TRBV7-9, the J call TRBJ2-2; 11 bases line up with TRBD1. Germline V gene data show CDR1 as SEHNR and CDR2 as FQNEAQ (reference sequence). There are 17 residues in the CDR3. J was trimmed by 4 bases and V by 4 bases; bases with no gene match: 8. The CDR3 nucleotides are TGTGCCAGCAGCTACGGTTCGGGACAGGGGGGCACCGGGGAGCTGTTTTTT. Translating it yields CASSYGSGQGGTGELFF.

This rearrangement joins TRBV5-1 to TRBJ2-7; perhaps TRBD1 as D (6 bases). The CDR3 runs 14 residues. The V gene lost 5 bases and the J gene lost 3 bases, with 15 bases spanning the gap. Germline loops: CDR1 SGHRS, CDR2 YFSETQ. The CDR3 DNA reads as TGCGCCAGCAGAACAGGGATGGCAAACTACGAGCAGTACTTC. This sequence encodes CASRTGMANYEQYF.

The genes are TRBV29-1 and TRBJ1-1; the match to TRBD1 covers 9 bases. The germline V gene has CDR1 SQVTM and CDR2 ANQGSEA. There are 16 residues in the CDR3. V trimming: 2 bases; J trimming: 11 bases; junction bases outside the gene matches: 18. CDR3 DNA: TGCAGCGTTGAAACGCCGGGACAGGGAGGGTCGGCAGGCGCTTTCTTT. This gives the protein CSVETPGQGGSAGAFF.

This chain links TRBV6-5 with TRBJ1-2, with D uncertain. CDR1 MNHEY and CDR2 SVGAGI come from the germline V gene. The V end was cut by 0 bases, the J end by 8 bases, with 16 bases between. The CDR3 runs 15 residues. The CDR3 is CASSYSGIVPDGYTF. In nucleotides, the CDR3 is TGTGCCAGCAGTTACTCGGGAATAGTCCCCGACGGCTACACCTTC.

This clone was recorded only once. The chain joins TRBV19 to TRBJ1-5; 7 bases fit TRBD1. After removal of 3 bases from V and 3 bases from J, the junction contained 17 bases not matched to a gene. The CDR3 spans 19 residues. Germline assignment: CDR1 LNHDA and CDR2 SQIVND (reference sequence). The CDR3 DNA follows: TGTGCCAGTAGTATTCTCTTCGGACAGGTGGAGGTTACCAATCAGCCCCAGCATTTT. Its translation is CASSILFGQVEVTNQPQHF.

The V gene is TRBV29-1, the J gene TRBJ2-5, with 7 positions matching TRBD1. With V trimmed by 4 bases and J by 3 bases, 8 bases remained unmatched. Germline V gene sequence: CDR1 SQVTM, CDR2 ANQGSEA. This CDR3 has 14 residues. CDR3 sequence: CSVVGAGGKETQYF. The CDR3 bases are TGCAGCGTTGTGGGGGCAGGGGGAAAAGAGACCCAGTACTTC.

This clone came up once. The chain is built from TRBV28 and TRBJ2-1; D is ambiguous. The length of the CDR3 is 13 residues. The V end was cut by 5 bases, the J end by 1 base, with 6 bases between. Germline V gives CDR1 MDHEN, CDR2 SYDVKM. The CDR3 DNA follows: TGTGCCAGCAGTAAACAGTCCTACAATGAGCAGTTCTTC. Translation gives CASSKQSYNEQFF.

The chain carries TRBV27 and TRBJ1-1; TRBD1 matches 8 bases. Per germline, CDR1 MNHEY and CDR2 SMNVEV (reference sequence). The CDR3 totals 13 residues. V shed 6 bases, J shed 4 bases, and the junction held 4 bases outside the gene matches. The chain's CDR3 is CASRQGGGTEAFF. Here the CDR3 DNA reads TGTGCCAGCAGACAGGGGGGTGGCACTGAAGCTTTCTTT.

CDR3 residues: CASSVTSNQPQHF. CDR3 in DNA: TGTGCCAGCAGTGTGACCAGCAATCAGCCCCAGCATTTT. The chain carries TRBV27 and TRBJ1-5; no clear D gene. This CDR3 contains 13 residues. Between the trimmed V and J ends, which lost 5 bases and 1 base, there was a span of 6 bases. Germline V gene data show CDR1 as MNHEY and CDR2 as SMNVEV (reference sequence).

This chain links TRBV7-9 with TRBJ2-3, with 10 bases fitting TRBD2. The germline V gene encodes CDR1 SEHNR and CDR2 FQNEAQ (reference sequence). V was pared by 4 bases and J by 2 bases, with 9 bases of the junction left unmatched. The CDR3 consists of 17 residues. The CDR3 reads CASSSTTSGAYTDTQYF. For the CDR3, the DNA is TGTGCCAGCAGCTCCACAACTAGCGGGGCGTACACAGATACGCAGTATTTT.

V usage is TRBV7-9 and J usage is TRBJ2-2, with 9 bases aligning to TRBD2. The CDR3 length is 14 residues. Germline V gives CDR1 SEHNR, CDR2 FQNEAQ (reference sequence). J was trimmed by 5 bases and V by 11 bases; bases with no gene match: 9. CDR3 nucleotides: TGTGCCGGGGATACTAGCGGGTGGACCGGGGAGCTGTTTTTT. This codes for CAGDTSGWTGELFF.

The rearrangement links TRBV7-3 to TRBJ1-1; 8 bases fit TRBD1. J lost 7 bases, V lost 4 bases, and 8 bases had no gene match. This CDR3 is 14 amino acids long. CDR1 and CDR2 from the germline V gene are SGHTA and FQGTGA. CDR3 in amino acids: CASSSSGTGNEAFF. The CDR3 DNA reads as TGTGCCAGCAGCTCTTCCGGGACAGGAAATGAAGCTTTCTTT.

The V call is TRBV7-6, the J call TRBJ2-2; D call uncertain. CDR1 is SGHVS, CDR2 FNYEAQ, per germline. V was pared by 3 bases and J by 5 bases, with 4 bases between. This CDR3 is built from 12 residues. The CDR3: CASSLWTGELFF. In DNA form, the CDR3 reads TGTGCCAGCAGCTTGTGGACCGGGGAGCTGTTTTTT. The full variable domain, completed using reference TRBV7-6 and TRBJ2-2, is GAGVSQSPRYKVTKRGQDVALRCDPISGHVSLYWYRQALGQGPEFLTYFNYEAQQDKSGLPNDRFSAERPEGSISTLTIQRTEQRDSAMYRCASSLWTGELFFGEGSRLTVL.

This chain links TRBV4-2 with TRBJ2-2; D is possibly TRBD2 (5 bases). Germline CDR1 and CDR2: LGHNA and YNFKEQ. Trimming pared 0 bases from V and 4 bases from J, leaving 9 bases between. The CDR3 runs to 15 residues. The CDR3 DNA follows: TGTGCCAGCAGCCAAGAGGACGCGGGCACCGGGGAGCTGTTTTTT. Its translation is CASSQEDAGTGELFF.